The T cell receptor beta chain described here comes from a study of T cell repertoires in cytomegalovirus infection. As for the study in general: Public TCR beta signatures were indicative of both CMV infection and a matching HLA type. Findings of the study overall: Frequencies of public TCR beta families were cumulated, and this identified carriers of CMV plus the relevant HLA. HLA-C-restricted CMV clonotypes gave the most frequent clonotype in two of eight donors.

TCRdb fed the reads into MiXCR, producing one record per CDR3 protein. The profile shows about 110,000 distinct CDR3 sequences, around a tenth of them singletons. About this clonotype: Its target is not known.

Per the germline V gene, CDR1 is DFQATT and CDR2 is SNEGSKA (reference sequence). This CDR3 comprises 14 residues. V was pared by 5 bases and J by 4 bases, with 7 bases of the junction left unmatched. The chain links TRBV20-1 to TRBJ2-7, with TRBD2 matching 11 bases. What was sequenced was PBMCs, sequenced either directly or after in vitro stimulation (not recorded which). This TCR was recovered from a human donor in good health (CMV status not recorded). Some clones in this sample may be carry-over from other donors' samples. The CDR3 loop is CSAVDVAGGYEQYF. The CDR3 DNA is TGCAGTGCTGTCGACGTAGCGGGAGGGTACGAGCAGTACTTC.